The rows below give T cell receptor beta chains drawn from one sample of a study of blood T cell repertoires in COVID-19. The assay was immunoSEQ multiplex PCR, and TCRdb's table has in-frame clones only and misses some. Among about 470,000 clones listed, roughly nine tenths were seen once. Sequencing input: PBMCs or T cells enriched from blood (not recorded which). The source is a woman younger than 35 who had recovered from COVID-19. Both conserved end residues are trimmed from each CDR3. The order of the fields is V gene, D gene, clone size, J gene, CDR3 protein. A D gene is named only where the DNA matches it firmly. Size tells how often a clone was seen (once, few, many) or the class of an expanded clone, and some rows leave it out.

v_gene: TRBV5-1
d_gene: NA
abundance: NA
j_gene: TRBJ2-2
CDR3aa: ASSLGGNLAGELF

v_gene: TRBV13
d_gene: TRBD1
abundance: NA
j_gene: TRBJ2-7
CDR3aa: ASSFGDRGTYEQY

v_gene: TRBV3-1/TRBV3-2
d_gene: TRBD1
abundance: NA
j_gene: TRBJ1-4
CDR3aa: ASSQEGQVDEKLF

v_gene: TRBV15
d_gene: NA
abundance: NA
j_gene: TRBJ1-4
CDR3aa: ATSRVRNEKLF

v_gene: TRBV10-3
d_gene: NA
abundance: NA
j_gene: TRBJ1-5
CDR3aa: ATNGAAEPYGEPQH

v_gene: TRBV11-3
d_gene: TRBD1
abundance: NA
j_gene: TRBJ1-1
CDR3aa: ASSRRGTGNTEAF

v_gene: TRBV2
d_gene: NA
abundance: NA
j_gene: TRBJ1-4
CDR3aa: ASSKSRALF

v_gene: TRBV3-1/TRBV3-2
d_gene: NA
abundance: NA
j_gene: TRBJ2-1
CDR3aa: ASSQDRVRYNEQF

v_gene: TRBV12-3/TRBV12-4
d_gene: NA
abundance: NA
j_gene: TRBJ2-5
CDR3aa: ASSTWGKETQY

v_gene: TRBV5-1
d_gene: NA
abundance: NA
j_gene: TRBJ1-1
CDR3aa: ASSSGLNTEAF

v_gene: TRBV5-1
d_gene: TRBD2
abundance: NA
j_gene: TRBJ2-7
CDR3aa: ASSFAGTRGDEQY

v_gene: TRBV21-1
d_gene: NA
abundance: NA
j_gene: TRBJ2-1
CDR3aa: ASSKDRLAGSYNEQF

v_gene: TRBV5-1
d_gene: NA
abundance: NA
j_gene: TRBJ1-6
CDR3aa: ASSFSSGSNSPLH

v_gene: TRBV15
d_gene: NA
abundance: NA
j_gene: TRBJ1-2
CDR3aa: ATSRGRGREDHGYT

v_gene: TRBV11-2
d_gene: NA
abundance: NA
j_gene: TRBJ1-6
CDR3aa: ASSLTSSYNSPLH

v_gene: TRBV7-2
d_gene: NA
abundance: NA
j_gene: TRBJ2-5
CDR3aa: ASSLGGALEETQY

v_gene: TRBV2
d_gene: NA
abundance: NA
j_gene: TRBJ2-5
CDR3aa: ASSEGFRGVNGETQY

v_gene: TRBV3-1/TRBV3-2
d_gene: NA
abundance: NA
j_gene: TRBJ1-2
CDR3aa: ASSQESGYGYT

v_gene: TRBV5-1
d_gene: TRBD1
abundance: NA
j_gene: TRBJ2-5
CDR3aa: ASSSTGAQETQY

v_gene: TRBV7-2
d_gene: TRBD2
abundance: NA
j_gene: TRBJ2-5
CDR3aa: ASSSPPSGGRRRTQY

v_gene: TRBV4-2
d_gene: NA
abundance: once
j_gene: TRBJ1-2
CDR3aa: ASSQGGLTNYGYT

v_gene: TRBV6-5
d_gene: NA
abundance: NA
j_gene: TRBJ2-1
CDR3aa: ASSLGRYNEQF

v_gene: TRBV6-5
d_gene: TRBD1
abundance: NA
j_gene: TRBJ1-1
CDR3aa: ASSPYRGNTEAF

v_gene: TRBV4-1
d_gene: NA
abundance: NA
j_gene: TRBJ1-2
CDR3aa: ASSQPDSNYGYT

v_gene: TRBV19
d_gene: NA
abundance: NA
j_gene: TRBJ2-5
CDR3aa: ASTALARPQQETQY

v_gene: TRBV18
d_gene: NA
abundance: NA
j_gene: TRBJ2-1
CDR3aa: ASSPDPRGEQF

v_gene: TRBV29-1
d_gene: NA
abundance: NA
j_gene: TRBJ1-2
CDR3aa: SVESGDTYGYT

v_gene: TRBV7-3
d_gene: TRBD1
abundance: NA
j_gene: TRBJ2-2
CDR3aa: ASSYRGGTGELF

v_gene: TRBV19
d_gene: TRBD1
abundance: NA
j_gene: TRBJ1-6
CDR3aa: ASSSTGGEGSPLH

v_gene: TRBV7-3
d_gene: TRBD2
abundance: NA
j_gene: TRBJ2-2
CDR3aa: ASSFRGANTGELF

v_gene: TRBV5-1
d_gene: NA
abundance: NA
j_gene: TRBJ1-5
CDR3aa: ASSLTEGLPQH

v_gene: TRBV4-1
d_gene: TRBD2
abundance: NA
j_gene: TRBJ2-1
CDR3aa: ASSQRNLRAILAGSSYNEQF

v_gene: TRBV2
d_gene: TRBD2
abundance: NA
j_gene: TRBJ2-1
CDR3aa: ASKEGGGASDEQF

v_gene: TRBV6-1
d_gene: TRBD2
abundance: NA
j_gene: TRBJ2-1
CDR3aa: ASSEGSSGGATSEQF

v_gene: TRBV19
d_gene: TRBD1
abundance: NA
j_gene: TRBJ1-5
CDR3aa: ASSGQGGQPQH

v_gene: TRBV19
d_gene: NA
abundance: few
j_gene: TRBJ1-2
CDR3aa: ASSIRGLSYGYT

v_gene: TRBV19
d_gene: TRBD1
abundance: NA
j_gene: TRBJ2-1
CDR3aa: ASSLDRASNEQF

v_gene: TRBV2
d_gene: NA
abundance: NA
j_gene: TRBJ1-1
CDR3aa: ASSEGSGIKNTEAF

v_gene: TRBV6-2/TRBV6-3
d_gene: TRBD1
abundance: once
j_gene: TRBJ2-1
CDR3aa: ASSPVVGTGYNNEQF

v_gene: TRBV7-2
d_gene: NA
abundance: NA
j_gene: TRBJ2-1
CDR3aa: ASSLERYSHEQF

v_gene: TRBV19
d_gene: NA
abundance: NA
j_gene: TRBJ1-4
CDR3aa: ASSSGGGSEKLF

v_gene: TRBV7-2
d_gene: NA
abundance: NA
j_gene: TRBJ1-6
CDR3aa: ASSFGAGEAPLH

v_gene: TRBV18
d_gene: NA
abundance: NA
j_gene: TRBJ2-5
CDR3aa: ASQNAVQETQY

v_gene: TRBV19
d_gene: NA
abundance: once
j_gene: TRBJ1-2
CDR3aa: ASSNVGAQGYT

v_gene: TRBV5-4
d_gene: NA
abundance: NA
j_gene: TRBJ1-4
CDR3aa: ASSLEGGGTEKLF

v_gene: TRBV7-8
d_gene: NA
abundance: NA
j_gene: TRBJ2-7
CDR3aa: ASSFYRGNGDEQY

v_gene: TRBV5-1
d_gene: NA
abundance: NA
j_gene: TRBJ2-5
CDR3aa: ASSLGELIQETQY

v_gene: TRBV3-1/TRBV3-2
d_gene: NA
abundance: NA
j_gene: TRBJ1-4
CDR3aa: ASSFGGGKGEKLF